This T cell receptor (beta chain) was documented in a study of OX40 agonist ivuxolimab in advanced cancers. Background on the study: While on treatment, patients had intravenous ivuxolimab at 0.01 to 10 mg/kg every 2 weeks.

Generated by immunoSEQ multiplex PCR, the TCRdb table keeps only in-frame clones and is missing some. The sample yields 70,000 or so clones, 65% to 85% seen once. Notes on the study in general: In the expanded peripheral T cells, antigen specificity was never determined. Several nonresponders also turned out to have low normalized T-cell clonal expansion.

Trimming removed 1 base at V and 7 bases at J, with 8 bases between. CDR1 and CDR2 (germline): SGHDN, FVKESK. The CDR3 covers 13 residues. For this clone: The antigen is undetermined.

The chain couples TRBV14 to TRBJ1-3; D gene unclear. The sample was CD4+ or CD8+ T cells sorted from blood, taken in a trial of the OX40 agonist ivuxolimab. The TCR originated in an adult with an advanced solid tumor such as melanoma, head and neck, liver or kidney cancer. The CDR3 sequence is CASSQGTGNTIYF. Written as DNA, the CDR3 is TGTGCCAGCAGCCAAGGGACGGGGAACACCATATATTTT. Full variable domain (remainder filled in from reference TRBV14 and TRBJ1-3): EAGVTQFPSHSVIEKGQTVTLRCDPISGHDNLYWYRRVMGKEIKFLLHFVKESKQDESGMPNNRFLAERTGGTYSTLKVQPAELEDSGVYFCASSQGTGNTIYFGEGSWLTVV.